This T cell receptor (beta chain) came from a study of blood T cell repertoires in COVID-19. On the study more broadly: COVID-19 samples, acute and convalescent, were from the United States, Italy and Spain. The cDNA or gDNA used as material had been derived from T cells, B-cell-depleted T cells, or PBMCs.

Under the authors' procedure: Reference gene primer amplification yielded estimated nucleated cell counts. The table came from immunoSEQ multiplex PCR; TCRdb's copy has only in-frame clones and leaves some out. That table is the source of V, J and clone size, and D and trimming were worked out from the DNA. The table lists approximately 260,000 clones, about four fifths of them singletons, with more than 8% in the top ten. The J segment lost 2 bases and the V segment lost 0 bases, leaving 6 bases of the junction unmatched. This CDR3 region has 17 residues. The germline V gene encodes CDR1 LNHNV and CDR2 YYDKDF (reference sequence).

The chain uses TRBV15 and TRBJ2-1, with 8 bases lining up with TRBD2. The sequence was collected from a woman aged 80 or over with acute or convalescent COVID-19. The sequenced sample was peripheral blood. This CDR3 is CATSRDPGGGTYNEQFF. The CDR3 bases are TGTGCCACCAGCAGAGATCCAGGCGGGGGGACCTACAATGAGCAGTTCTTC. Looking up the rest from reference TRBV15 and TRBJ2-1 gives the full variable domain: DAMVIQNPRYQVTQFGKPVTLSCSQTLNHNVMYWYQQKSSQAPKLLFHYYDKDFNNEADTPDNFQSRRPNTSFCFLDIRSPGLGDTAMYLCATSRDPGGGTYNEQFFGPGTRLTVL.